This record covers a single T cell receptor beta chain. The CDR3 contains 15 residues. The V gene end was trimmed by 4 bases and the J gene end by 5 bases; junction bases not matched to a gene: 7. Germline V gene data show CDR1 as SGHRS and CDR2 as YFSETQ. These data are taken from a study of blood T cell repertoires in COVID-19. As for the study in general: The United States, Italy and Spain were the sources of the acute and convalescent COVID-19 samples.

This table comes from immunoSEQ multiplex PCR, and its TCRdb copy is limited to in-frame clones, with some not included. The table has tens of thousands of clones, approximately 89% seen once. This chain joins TRBV5-1 and TRBJ2-1; 9 bases fit TRBD2. Sequencing used peripheral blood. This sequence originates from a human donor in a cohort sampled during active COVID-19. The CDR3 spells CASSQSGRLDNEQFF. The CDR3 nucleotides read TGCGCCAGCAGCCAAAGCGGGAGGCTTGACAATGAGCAGTTCTTC.